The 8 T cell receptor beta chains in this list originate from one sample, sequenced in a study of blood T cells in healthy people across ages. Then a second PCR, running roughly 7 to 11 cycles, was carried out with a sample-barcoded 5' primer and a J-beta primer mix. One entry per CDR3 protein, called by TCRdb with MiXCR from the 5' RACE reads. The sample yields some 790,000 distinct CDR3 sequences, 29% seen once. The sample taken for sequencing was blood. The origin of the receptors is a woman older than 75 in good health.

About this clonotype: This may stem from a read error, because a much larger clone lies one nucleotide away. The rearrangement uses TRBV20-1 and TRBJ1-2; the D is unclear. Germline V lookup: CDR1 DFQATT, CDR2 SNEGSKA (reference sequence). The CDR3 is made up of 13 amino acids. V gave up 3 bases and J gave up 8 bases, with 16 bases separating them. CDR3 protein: CSASDTTLGGYTF. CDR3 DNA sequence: TGCAGTGCTAGCGACACCACCCTGGGCGGCTACACCTTC.

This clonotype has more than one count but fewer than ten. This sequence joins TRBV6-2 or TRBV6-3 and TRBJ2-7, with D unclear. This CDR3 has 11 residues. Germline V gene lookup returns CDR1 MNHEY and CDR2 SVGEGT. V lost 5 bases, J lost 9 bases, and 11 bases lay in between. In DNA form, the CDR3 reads TGTGCCAGCAGTACGAAAGGCGTGCAGTACTTC. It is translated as CASSTKGVQYF.

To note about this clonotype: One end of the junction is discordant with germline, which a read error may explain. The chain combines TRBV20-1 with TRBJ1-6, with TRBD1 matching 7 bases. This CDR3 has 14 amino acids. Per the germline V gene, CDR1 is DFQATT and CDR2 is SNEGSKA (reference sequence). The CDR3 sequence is CSTRYRGKDSPLHF. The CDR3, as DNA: TGCAGTACTAGGTACAGGGGTAAGGATTCACCCCTCCACTTT.

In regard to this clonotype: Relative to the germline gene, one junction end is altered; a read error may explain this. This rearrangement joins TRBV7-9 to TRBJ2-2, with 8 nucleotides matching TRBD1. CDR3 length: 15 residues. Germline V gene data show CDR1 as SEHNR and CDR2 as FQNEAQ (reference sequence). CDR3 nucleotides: TGTGCCAGCAGCCCCCGGACAGGGAACACCGGGGAGCGGTTTTTT. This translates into CASSPRTGNTGERFF.

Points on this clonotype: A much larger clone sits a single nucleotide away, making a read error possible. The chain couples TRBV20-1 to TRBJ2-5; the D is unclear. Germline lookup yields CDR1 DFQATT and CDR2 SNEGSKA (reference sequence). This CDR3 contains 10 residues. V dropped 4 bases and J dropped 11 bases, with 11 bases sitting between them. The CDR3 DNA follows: TGCAGTGCTAATTTGCGTGAGCAGTACTTC. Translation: CSANLREQYF.

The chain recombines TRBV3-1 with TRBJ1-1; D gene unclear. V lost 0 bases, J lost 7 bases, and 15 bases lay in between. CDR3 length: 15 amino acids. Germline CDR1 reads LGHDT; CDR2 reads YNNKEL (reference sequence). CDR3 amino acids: CASSQEGVLLREAFF. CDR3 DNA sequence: TGTGCCAGCAGCCAAGAAGGAGTTCTGTTACGTGAAGCTTTCTTT. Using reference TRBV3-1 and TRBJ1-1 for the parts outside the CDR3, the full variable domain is DTAVSQTPKYLVTQMGNDKSIKCEQNLGHDTMYWYKQDSKKFLKIMFSYNNKELIINETVPNRFSPKSPDKAHLNLHINSLELGDSAVYFCASSQEGVLLREAFFGQGTRLTVV.

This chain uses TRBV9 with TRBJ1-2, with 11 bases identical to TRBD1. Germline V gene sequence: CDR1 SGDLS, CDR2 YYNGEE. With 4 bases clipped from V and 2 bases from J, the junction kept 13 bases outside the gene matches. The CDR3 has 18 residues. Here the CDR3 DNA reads TGTGCCAGCAGCCTCCGGGACAGGGGGGTTCAACGCAACTATGGCTACACCTTC. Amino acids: CASSLRDRGVQRNYGYTF.

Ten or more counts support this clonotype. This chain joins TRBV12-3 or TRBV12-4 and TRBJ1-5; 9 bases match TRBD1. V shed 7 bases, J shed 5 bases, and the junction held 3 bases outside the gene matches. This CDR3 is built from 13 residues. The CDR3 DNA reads TGTGCCAGCACGGGACAGGGAGATCAGCCCCAGCATTTT. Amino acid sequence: CASTGQGDQPQHF.